Below are 24 T cell receptor beta chains sequenced from a single sample in a study of cytomegalovirus exposure and HLA in healthy donors. This table comes from immunoSEQ multiplex PCR, and its TCRdb copy is limited to in-frame clones, with some not included. The sample shows some 130,000 clones, roughly 86% of them seen only once. Sequencing input: PBMCs. The receptors were sampled from a woman aged 25 to 39 in good health and CMV-seronegative.

The rearrangement uses TRBV11-2 and TRBJ2-7, with 14 bases lining up with TRBD2. V lost 5 bases to trimming and J lost 3 bases; unmatched junction nucleotides: 3. CDR1 SGHAT and CDR2 FQNNGV come from the germline V gene. The CDR3 extends over 15 amino acids. The CDR3 DNA reads TGTGCCAGCAGCGCGACTAGCGGGGGGGTCTACGAGCAGTACTTC. This codes for CASSATSGGVYEQYF.

This clone was seen a handful of times. The chain links TRBV27 to TRBJ2-7; D possibly corresponds to TRBD2 (6 bases). CDR1 is MNHEY and CDR2 is SMNVEV in the germline V gene (reference sequence). This CDR3 is built from 14 residues. Trimming removed 5 bases at V and 5 bases at J, with 16 bases between. CDR3 protein: CASSPRTIGDEQYF. The DNA of the CDR3 is TGTGCCAGCAGTCCCAGGACTATAGGCGACGAGCAGTACTTC.

The V and J genes are TRBV6-5 and TRBJ2-7; D not certain. The V end was cut by 0 bases, the J end by 0 bases, with 6 bases between. CDR1 is MNHEY, CDR2 SVGAGI, per germline. The CDR3 runs to 14 residues. The CDR3 DNA reads TGTGCCAGCAGTTACTCCTGGAGCTCCTACGAGCAGTACTTC. Protein product: CASSYSWSSYEQYF.

V gene TRBV27 combines with J gene TRBJ1-1, with D possibly TRBD1 on 6 matching bases. With 2 bases removed from V and 1 base from J, the gap between germline ends came to 14 bases. Germline V gives CDR1 MNHEY, CDR2 SMNVEV (reference sequence). There are 16 residues in the CDR3. The CDR3 region is CASSLVWGHRNTEAFF. CDR3 coding DNA: TGTGCCAGCAGTTTAGTTTGGGGACACCGGAACACTGAAGCTTTCTTT.

The genes are TRBV4-1 and TRBJ1-2, with a weak D call TRBD1 (6 bases). CDR3 length: 15 amino acids. V lost 2 bases to trimming and J lost 3 bases, with 13 bases between them. CDR1 is MGHRA and CDR2 is YSYEKL in the germline V gene. As DNA, the CDR3 is TGCGCCAGCAGCCAAACACAGGGTTTCGACTATGGCTACACCTTC. The encoded protein is CASSQTQGFDYGYTF.

The chain couples TRBV4-3 to TRBJ1-2; no firm D call. This CDR3 is 13 amino acids long. The germline gives CDR1 LGHNA, CDR2 YSLEER. V lost 4 bases, J lost 8 bases, and 14 bases lay in between. The DNA for the CDR3 is TGCGCCAGCAGCCTCACCCGGGAGAACGGCTACACCTTC. Residues: CASSLTRENGYTF.

The J gene is TRBJ1-2, the V gene TRBV5-4; TRBD1 aligns across 7 bases. J gave up 4 bases and V 0 bases, and 9 bases lay outside the gene matches. CDR3 size: 16 residues. CDR1 is SGHNT and CDR2 is YYREEE in the germline V gene (reference sequence). This CDR3 reads CASSLASGTVVYGYTF. CDR3 sequence (DNA): TGTGCCAGCAGCTTGGCATCCGGGACAGTAGTCTATGGCTACACCTTC.

V gene TRBV6-6 combines with J gene TRBJ2-3; TRBD2 matches 11 bases. Germline lookup yields CDR1 MNHNY and CDR2 SVGAGI (reference sequence). J gave up 2 bases and V 5 bases, and 6 bases lay outside the gene matches. This CDR3 region has 16 residues. The CDR3 DNA reads as TGTGCCAGCAGTACTGGGACTAGCGGACTCACAGATACGCAGTATTTT. Translation gives CASSTGTSGLTDTQYF.

The chain carries TRBV9 and TRBJ2-5; D is possibly TRBD2 (7 bases). Germline V gives CDR1 SGDLS, CDR2 YYNGEE. The CDR3 runs to 15 residues. V shed 4 bases and J shed 4 bases, with 17 bases lying between them. The CDR3 coding sequence is TGTGCCAGCAGCCCACCGGCGGGGGCACCAGAGACCCAGTACTTC. This codes for CASSPPAGAPETQYF. Variable domain in full (rest from reference TRBV9 and TRBJ2-5): DSGVTQTPKHLITATGQRVTLRCSPRSGDLSVYWYQQSLDQGLQFLIQYYNGEERAKGNILERFSAQQFPDLHSELNLSSLELGDSALYFCASSPPAGAPETQYFGPGTRLLVL.

This clone was detected a few times. This chain connects TRBV6-1 to TRBJ2-2, with 7 bases fitting TRBD1. With V trimmed by 7 bases and J by 0 bases, 5 bases remained unmatched. Germline CDR1 is MNHNS and CDR2 is SASEGT. The CDR3 extends over 15 amino acids. The CDR3 spells CASTPGQSNTGELFF. CDR3 sequence (DNA): TGTGCCAGCACCCCGGGACAGTCGAACACCGGGGAGCTGTTTTTT.

This chain links TRBV29-1 with TRBJ2-7; possible D gene TRBD2, 7 bases. The CDR3 consists of 14 residues. The V gene's germline CDR1 is SQVTM and CDR2 ANQGSEA. Trimming removed 4 bases from V and 6 bases from J, with 19 bases in between. DNA of the CDR3: TGCAGCGTTGGTGGGGGGGGGCTCGGGCCCGAGCAGTACTTC. Amino acid sequence: CSVGGGGLGPEQYF.

The genes are TRBV25-1 and TRBJ1-3; maybe TRBD1 (6 bases). V was cut by 6 bases and J by 0 bases, with 9 bases left in between. The CDR3 loop spans 14 amino acids. The germline V gene has CDR1 MGHDK and CDR2 SYGVNS. The chain's CDR3 is CASRVQGSGNTIYF. CDR3 nucleotide sequence: TGTGCCAGCAGAGTACAGGGCTCTGGAAACACCATATATTTT.

V is TRBV6-4 and J is TRBJ1-2, with 12 nucleotides matching TRBD1. Germline V lookup: CDR1 MRHNA, CDR2 SNTAGT. The CDR3 totals 15 residues. The trim removed 5 bases at V and 12 bases at J, leaving 13 bases unmatched. The CDR3 region is CASSPSWEGQGAHTF. The CDR3 DNA reads as TGTGCCAGCAGTCCCAGTTGGGAGGGACAGGGGGCCCACACCTTC.

The chain employs TRBV5-1 and TRBJ1-1; 11 nucleotides agree with TRBD1. The CDR3 runs 15 residues. Germline V CDR1 and CDR2: SGHRS, YFSETQ. Germline trimming cut 3 bases from V and 3 bases from J; bases unmatched to any gene: 4. The CDR3 coding sequence is TGCGCCAGCAGCTGGGGGGGACAGGGGGACACTGAAGCTTTCTTT. It translates to CASSWGGQGDTEAFF.

This clone was seen a handful of times. The gene calls are TRBV4-2 and TRBJ2-7, with 7 bases identical to TRBD2. Trimming cost V 4 bases and J 5 bases; bases outside gene matches: 2. Germline CDR1 LGHNA, CDR2 YNFKEQ. The CDR3 extends over 12 amino acids. The CDR3 coding sequence is TGTGCCAGCAGCCGGGGAGGGGACGAGCAGTACTTC. Protein product: CASSRGGDEQYF.

The gene calls are TRBV5-6 and TRBJ2-7; D unresolved. The germline V gene encodes CDR1 SGHDT and CDR2 YYEEEE. CDR3 length: 14 amino acids. V lost 1 base, J lost 1 base, and 9 bases lay in between. CDR3 coding DNA: TGTGCCAGCAGCTTGCGACATCAATCCTACGAGCAGTACTTC. Translating gives CASSLRHQSYEQYF. Full variable domain (missing parts from reference TRBV5-6 and TRBJ2-7): DAGVTQSPTHLIKTRGQQVTLRCSPKSGHDTVSWYQQALGQGPQFIFQYYEEEERQRGNFPDRFSGHQFPNYSSELNVNALLLGDSALYLCASSLRHQSYEQYFGPGTRLTVT.

This chain joins TRBV5-1 and TRBJ2-3; no firm D call. Between the trimmed V and J ends, which lost 7 bases and 2 bases, there was a span of 8 bases. The CDR3 covers 12 residues. Germline-derived CDR1 and CDR2 are SGHRS and YFSETQ. This chain's CDR3 is CASGTNTDTQYF. CDR3 coding DNA: TGCGCCAGCGGAACTAACACAGATACGCAGTATTTT.

The chain carries TRBV4-1 and TRBJ2-3; the D is unclear. This CDR3 is built from 16 residues. CDR1 MGHRA and CDR2 YSYEKL come from the germline V gene. The V end lost 0 bases, the J end lost 0 bases, and 10 bases lay between the germline ends. In DNA form, the CDR3 reads TGCGCCAGCAGCCAAGACGCGCGGATCAGCACAGATACGCAGTATTTT. Translation gives CASSQDARISTDTQYF.

In DNA, the CDR3 is TGTGCCAGCAGCTTAGCCCGGGGGTATCAGCCCCAGCATTTT. Protein product: CASSLARGYQPQHF. The chain links TRBV7-8 to TRBJ1-5, with a weak D call TRBD1 (5 bases). V lost 0 bases and J lost 5, with 8 bases in between. The CDR3 spans 14 residues. CDR1 is SGHVS, CDR2 FQNEAQ, per germline.

This clone was seen once. V and J are TRBV5-1 and TRBJ1-2; D ambiguous. Germline loops: CDR1 SGHRS, CDR2 YFSETQ. V dropped 1 base and J dropped 5 bases, with 9 bases sitting between them. This CDR3 is built from 13 residues. The CDR3 loop reads CASSLIGGYGYTF. CDR3 DNA: TGCGCCAGCAGCTTGATTGGCGGTTATGGCTACACCTTC. The variable domain in full, completed from reference TRBV5-1 and TRBJ1-2, reads KAGVTQTPRYLIKTRGQQVTLSCSPISGHRSVSWYQQTPGQGLQFLFEYFSETQRNKGNFPGRFSGRQFSNSRSEMNVSTLELGDSALYLCASSLIGGYGYTFGSGTRLTVV.

The chain joins TRBV9 to TRBJ1-5, with 8 bases that match TRBD1. The germline V gene has CDR1 SGDLS and CDR2 YYNGEE. J lost 2 bases, V lost 3 bases, and 4 bases had no gene match. This CDR3 contains 15 residues. Written as DNA, the CDR3 is TGTGCCAGCAGCGCCGGGGGACAGGGCAATCAGCCCCAGCATTTT. Translating gives CASSAGGQGNQPQHF.

V is TRBV15 and J is TRBJ1-1; the match to TRBD1 covers 9 bases. The CDR3 is 15 residues long. Looked up from germline, CDR1 is LNHNV and CDR2 is YYDKDF (reference sequence). J was trimmed by 4 bases and V by 2 bases; bases with no gene match: 5. CDR3 bases: TGTGCCACCAGCAGAAAACGACAGGGGGGCACTGAAGCTTTCTTT. Residues: CATSRKRQGGTEAFF.

This rearrangement joins TRBV15 to TRBJ2-5; 7 bases agree with TRBD1. V lost 3 bases, J lost 5 bases, and 9 bases stayed unmatched. Germline CDR1 is LNHNV and CDR2 is YYDKDF (reference sequence). The CDR3 has 15 amino acids. The CDR3 loop is CATSSVGQPGETQYF. The DNA for the CDR3 is TGTGCCACCAGCAGCGTGGGACAGCCCGGGGAGACCCAGTACTTC.

The chain employs TRBV28 and TRBJ2-3, with a possible D match to TRBD2 (5 bases). In germline, CDR1 is MDHEN, CDR2 SYDVKM. V was pared by 2 bases and J by 9 bases, with 12 bases between. The CDR3 has 13 residues. The CDR3 region has the DNA TGTGCCAGCAGTTTAAGGACTGTTGAGACGCAGTATTTT. Translation: CASSLRTVETQYF.